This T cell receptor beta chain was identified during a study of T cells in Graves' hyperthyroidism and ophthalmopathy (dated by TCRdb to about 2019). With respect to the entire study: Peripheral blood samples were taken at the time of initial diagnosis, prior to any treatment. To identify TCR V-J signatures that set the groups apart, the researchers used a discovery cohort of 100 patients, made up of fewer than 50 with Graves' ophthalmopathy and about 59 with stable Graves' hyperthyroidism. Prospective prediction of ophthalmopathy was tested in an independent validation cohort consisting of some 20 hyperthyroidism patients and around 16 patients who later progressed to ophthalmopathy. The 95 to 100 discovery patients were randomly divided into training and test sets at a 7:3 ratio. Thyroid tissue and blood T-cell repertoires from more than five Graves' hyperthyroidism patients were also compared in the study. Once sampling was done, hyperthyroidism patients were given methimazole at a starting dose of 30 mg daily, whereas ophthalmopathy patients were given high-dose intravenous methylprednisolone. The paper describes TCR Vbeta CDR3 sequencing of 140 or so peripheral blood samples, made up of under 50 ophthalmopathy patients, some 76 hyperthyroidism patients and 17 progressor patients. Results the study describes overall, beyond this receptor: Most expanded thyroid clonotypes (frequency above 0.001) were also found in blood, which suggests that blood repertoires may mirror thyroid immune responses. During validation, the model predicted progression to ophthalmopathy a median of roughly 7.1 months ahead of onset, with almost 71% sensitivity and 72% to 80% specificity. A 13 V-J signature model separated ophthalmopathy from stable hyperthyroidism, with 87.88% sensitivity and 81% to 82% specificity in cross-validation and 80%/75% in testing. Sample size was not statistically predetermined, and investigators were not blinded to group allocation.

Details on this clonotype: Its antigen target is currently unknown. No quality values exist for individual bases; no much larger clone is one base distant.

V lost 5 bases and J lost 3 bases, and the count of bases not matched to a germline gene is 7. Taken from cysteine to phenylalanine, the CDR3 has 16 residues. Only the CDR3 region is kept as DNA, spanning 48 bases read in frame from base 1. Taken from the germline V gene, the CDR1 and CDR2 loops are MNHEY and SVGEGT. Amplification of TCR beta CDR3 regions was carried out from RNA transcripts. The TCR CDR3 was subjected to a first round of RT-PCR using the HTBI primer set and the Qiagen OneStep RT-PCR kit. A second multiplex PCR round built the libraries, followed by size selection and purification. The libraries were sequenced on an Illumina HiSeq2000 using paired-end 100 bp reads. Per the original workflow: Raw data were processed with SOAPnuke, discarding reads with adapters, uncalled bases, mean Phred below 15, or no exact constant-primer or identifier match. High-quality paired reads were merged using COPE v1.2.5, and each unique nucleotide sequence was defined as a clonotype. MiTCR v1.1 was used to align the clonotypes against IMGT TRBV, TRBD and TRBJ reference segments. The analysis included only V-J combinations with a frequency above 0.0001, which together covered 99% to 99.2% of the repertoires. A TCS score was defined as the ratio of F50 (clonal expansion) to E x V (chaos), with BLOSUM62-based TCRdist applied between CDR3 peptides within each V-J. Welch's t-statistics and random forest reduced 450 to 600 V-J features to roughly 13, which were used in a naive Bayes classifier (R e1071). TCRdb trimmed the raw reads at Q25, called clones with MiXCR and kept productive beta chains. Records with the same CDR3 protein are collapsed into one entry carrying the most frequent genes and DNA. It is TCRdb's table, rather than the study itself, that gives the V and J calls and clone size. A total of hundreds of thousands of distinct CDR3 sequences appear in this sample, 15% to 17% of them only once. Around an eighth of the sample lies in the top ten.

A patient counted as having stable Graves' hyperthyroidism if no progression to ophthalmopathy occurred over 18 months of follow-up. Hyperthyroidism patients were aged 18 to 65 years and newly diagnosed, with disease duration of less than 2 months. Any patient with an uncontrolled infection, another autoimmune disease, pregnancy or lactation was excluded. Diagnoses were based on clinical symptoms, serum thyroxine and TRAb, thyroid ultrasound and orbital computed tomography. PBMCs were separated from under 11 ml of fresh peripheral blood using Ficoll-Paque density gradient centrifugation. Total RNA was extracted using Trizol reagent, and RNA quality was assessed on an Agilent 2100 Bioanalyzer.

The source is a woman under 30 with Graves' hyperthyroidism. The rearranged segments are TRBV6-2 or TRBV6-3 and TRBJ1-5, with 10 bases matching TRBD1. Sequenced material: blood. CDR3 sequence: CASSPRDRGLNQPQHF. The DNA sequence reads TGTGCCAGCAGTCCCCGGGACAGGGGCCTCAATCAGCCCCAGCATTTT.